The entry below describes one T cell receptor beta chain. The target antigen is unknown. Purities in excess of 95% were seen in all sorted populations. The data were taken from a study of beta chain features in type 1 diabetes. Study overall: Healthy donors, compared against patients, showed similar age, gender and cell yields.

The CDR3 has 17 residues. V shed 6 bases, J shed 4 bases, and the junction held 14 bases outside the gene matches. Germline V gene sequence: CDR1 MDHEN, CDR2 SYDVKM. Of the isolated RNA, all was reverse transcribed, and so the sequenced material was expressed TCRB transcripts. Sequencing used immunoSEQ multiplex PCR; TCRdb keeps in-frame clones, though not all of them. The profile covers 35,000 to 50,000 clones, with approximately 49% appearing a single time and roughly 0.27% taken by the ten largest. Whole-study findings and limits: The naive, central memory and Treg TCRB repertoires of patients appeared to be more similar to one another than those of healthy donors. All four CD4+ subsets from Type 1 diabetes patients carried moderately but significantly shorter TCRB CDR3s.

This clonotype originated in a woman aged 25 to 39 in good health. J is TRBJ2-5 and V is TRBV28; the match to TRBD1 covers 10 bases. The specimen sequenced was stem cell memory CD4+ T cells from blood. CDR3 coding DNA: TGTGCCAGCAGATTCAGGACAGGGGGGACCAGAGGAGAGACCCAGTACTTC. Amino acids: CASRFRTGGTRGETQYF. Combining the CDR3 with reference TRBV28 and TRBJ2-5 gives the whole variable domain DVKVTQSSRYLVKRTGEKVFLECVQDMDHENMFWYRQDPGLGLRLIYFSYDVKMKEKGDIPEGYSVSREKKERFSLILESASTNQTSMYLCASRFRTGGTRGETQYFGPGTRLLVL.